This T cell receptor beta chain was captured in a study of T cell responses to AZD1222 COVID-19 vaccine. The overall study: Investigators merged groups given second doses at roughly 4 or roughly 12 weeks.

Comments on this clone: No antigen is known for it.

Data came from immunoSEQ multiplex PCR; TCRdb stores just in-frame clones and leaves some out. The sample holds 150,000 or so clones, approximately 90% seen once. CDR3 length: 14 amino acids. Trimming pared 2 bases from V and 4 bases from J, leaving 11 bases between. CDR1 and CDR2 (germline): GTSNPN, SVGIG (reference sequence). Study-level results: Females made up more of the donors, who were largely white British, and clonal diversity may have come out too low. Elevations in Spike-specific TCR breadth and depth followed administration of two AZD1222 doses. Sampling captured repertoires only after the peak T cell response.

This sequence was found in an adult in good health. Sequencing used peripheral blood, obtained on day 0 of AZD1222 vaccination. The chain has TRBV30 and TRBJ1-4; a possible D gene is TRBD1 (5 bases). CDR3 sequence reads: CAWSPRQRNEKLFF. The CDR3 coding sequence is TGTGCCTGGAGTCCTCGACAGCGTAATGAAAAACTGTTTTTT.